This paragraph covers one T cell receptor beta chain sequence. The data stem from a study of blood T cell repertoires in COVID-19. Study-wide context: The analysed material was cDNA or gDNA that came from T cells, B-cell-depleted T cells, or PBMCs.

Repertoires were generated with immunoSEQ multiplex PCR, while TCRdb's copy carries only in-frame clones and drops some. The table includes 110,000 to 150,000 clones, over 80% detected once. Material: PBMCs or T cells enriched from blood (not recorded which). The receptor comes from a woman aged 40-49 years who had recovered from COVID-19.

The CDR3 protein is CASSLGATEQYF. The CDR3 region has the DNA TGCGCCAGCAGCTTAGGAGCGACCGAGCAGTACTTC. V and J are TRBV5-1 and TRBJ2-7, with D unclear. Germline assignment: CDR1 SGHRS and CDR2 YFSETQ. V gave up 2 bases and J gave up 6 bases, with 9 bases separating them. The CDR3 has 12 amino acids.